This T cell receptor (beta chain) was captured in a study of PD-L1 blockade in urothelial cancer. Study details: Male sex and bladder-origin urothelial cancer were recorded for about 85% of the roughly 30 patients. Investigators checked blood 3 weeks (second dose) and 6 weeks after treatment start. Study-wide findings and caveats: Better survival was predicted when blood TCR clonality before treatment fell below the median.

With respect to this clone: Its antigen is as yet unknown.

V was shortened by 7 bases and J by 2 bases, with 12 bases between the two germline ends. The germline V gene has CDR1 MNHEY and CDR2 SVGAGI. The CDR3 sequence is 14 residues long. The table came from immunoSEQ multiplex PCR; TCRdb's copy has only in-frame clones and leaves some out. The profile shows about 36,000 clones, 84% of them singletons. Regarding time point: peripheral blood 6 weeks after treatment start. Pretreatment and on-treatment blood mononuclear cell samples were taken, totaling between 1 and 8 time points per patient. The specimen was PBMCs, collected around atezolizumab (anti-PD-L1) treatment. The rearrangement joins TRBV6-5 to TRBJ1-3; D remains unclear. The clonotype comes from a middle-aged man with urothelial cancer. The CDR3 protein is CASTYPGAGNTIYF. DNA for the CDR3: TGTGCCAGCACCTACCCCGGGGCTGGAAACACCATATATTTT.